Listed here are 8 T cell receptor beta chains from one sample, sequenced in a study of human T cells and chemical hapten exposure. TCRdb reprocessed the RACE reads via MiXCR and lists one record per CDR3 protein. The data contain hundreds of thousands of distinct CDR3 sequences, more than 5% of them singletons. Time point: patch test 2, 6 weeks after DPC sensitization. Treatment noted: therapeutic diphenylcyclopropenone sensitization with weekly scalp DPC. The sequences come from whole blood, collected in connection with sensitization to the hapten diphenylcyclopropenone (DPC). These TCRs come from a woman between 18 and 30 years old with alopecia areata. Some clones in this sample may be carry-over from other donors' samples.

This clonotype was counted at least ten times. The chain uses TRBV11-2 and TRBJ1-1; D uncertain. The V gene lost 3 bases and the J gene lost 4 bases, with 15 bases spanning the gap. Germline V gene lookup returns CDR1 SGHAT and CDR2 FQNNGV. This CDR3 is 15 amino acids long. CDR3 sequence reads: CASSLWPGATTEAFF. The CDR3 DNA sequence: TGTGCCAGCAGCTTGTGGCCTGGCGCGACCACTGAAGCTTTCTTT.

This clonotype occurred a few times. The chain is built from TRBV7-3 and TRBJ1-3; D unresolved. Germline values: CDR1 SGHTA, CDR2 FQGTGA. This CDR3 region has 13 residues. V lost 1 base, J lost 9 bases, and 10 bases lay in between. CDR3 sequence: CASSLNEGSTIYF. In DNA form, the CDR3 reads TGTGCCAGCAGCTTAAATGAGGGCAGCACCATATATTTT. Together with reference TRBV7-3 and TRBJ1-3, the CDR3 gives the full variable domain: GAGVSQTPSNKVTEKGKYVELRCDPISGHTALYWYRQSLGQGPEFLIYFQGTGAADDSGLPNDRFFAVRPEGSVSTLKIQRTERGDSAVYLCASSLNEGSTIYFGEGSWLTVV.

Only a few counts were recorded for this clonotype. V usage is TRBV2 and J usage is TRBJ2-1; 8 bases fit TRBD2. Trimming removed 7 bases from V and 6 bases from J; junction bases left unmatched: 11. This CDR3 has 15 residues. CDR1 is SNHLY, CDR2 FYNNEI, per germline. CDR3 sequence reads: CASIPEAGVGNEQFF. In nucleotides, the CDR3 is TGTGCCAGCATCCCCGAAGCGGGGGTAGGCAATGAGCAGTTCTTC.

This clonotype appeared many times. CDR3 residues: CASSLGSWLAGDSVAKNIQYF. DNA of the CDR3: TGTGCCAGCAGTTTAGGGTCTTGGCTAGCGGGGGATTCGGTTGCCAAAAACATTCAGTACTTC. The chain is built from TRBV12-3 or TRBV12-4 and TRBJ2-4; the match to TRBD2 covers 10 bases. V lost 1 base, J lost 1 base, and 16 bases stayed unmatched. CDR3 length: 21 amino acids.

This clonotype was counted only a few times. The chain uses TRBV12-3 or TRBV12-4 and TRBJ2-2; D is unclear. The V and J ends lost 7 bases and 0 bases respectively, with 15 bases between them. This CDR3 region has 16 residues. CDR3 nucleotide sequence: TGTGCCAGCACCATACTCGGTCCTACGAACACCGGGGAGCTGTTTTTT. Residues: CASTILGPTNTGELFF.

V usage is TRBV20-1 and J usage is TRBJ2-1, with 8 positions matching TRBD2. With V trimmed by 8 bases and J by 7 bases, 13 bases remained unmatched. Germline V gives CDR1 DFQATT, CDR2 SNEGSKA (reference sequence). CDR3 size: 14 residues. CDR3 bases: TGCAGTTCTACGCCTACCGGGGGGGAAAATGAGCAGTTCTTC. Translating it yields CSSTPTGGENEQFF.

The chain joins TRBV4-3 to TRBJ1-4; 10 nucleotides line up with TRBD1. This CDR3 has 15 amino acids. Germline loops: CDR1 LGHNA, CDR2 YSLEER. The V and J ends lost 1 base and 5 bases, in that order; junction bases with no gene match: 1. The CDR3 loop reads CASSQVGQGNEKLFF. CDR3 nucleotides: TGCGCCAGCAGCCAAGTGGGACAGGGGAATGAAAAACTGTTTTTT.

This clonotype was found a few times. V gene TRBV5-6 combines with J gene TRBJ1-1, with a possible D match to TRBD1 (6 bases). Germline-derived CDR1 and CDR2 are SGHDT and YYEEEE. The germline V and J ends were trimmed by 4 bases and 9 bases, with 13 bases remaining between them. The CDR3 totals 12 residues. The CDR3 sequence is CASSELQGQAFF. CDR3 DNA sequence: TGTGCCAGCAGCGAACTACAGGGCCAAGCTTTCTTT.